Below, 20 T cell receptor beta chains from the same sample are listed, as sequenced in a study of blood T cell repertoires in COVID-19. Libraries were prepared by immunoSEQ multiplex PCR; TCRdb keeps only in-frame clonotypes and omits some of them. The sample carries around 340,000 clones, less than 90% recorded once. Source material: peripheral blood. The receptor source for this set is a woman aged 60 to 75 with COVID-19, enrolled during active disease.

V gene TRBV19 combines with J gene TRBJ1-2; a weak D match, TRBD1 (5 bases). The germline V gene encodes CDR1 LNHDA and CDR2 SQIVND (reference sequence). The V end lost 3 bases, the J end lost 1 base, and 12 bases lay between the germline ends. The CDR3 extends over 15 amino acids. CDR3 loop: CASSILGHLNYGYTF. CDR3 nucleotides: TGTGCCAGTAGTATCCTCGGACACCTTAACTATGGCTACACCTTC. Complete variable domain (other parts from reference TRBV19 and TRBJ1-2): DGGITQSPKYLFRKEGQNVTLSCEQNLNHDAMYWYRQDPGQGLRLIYYSQIVNDFQKGDIAEGYSVSREKKESFPLTVTSAQKNPTAFYLCASSILGHLNYGYTFGSGTRLTVV.

This rearrangement joins TRBV5-1 to TRBJ2-3, with D maybe TRBD2 (5 bases). Germline values: CDR1 SGHRS, CDR2 YFSETQ. CDR3 length: 12 amino acids. Trimming took off 7 bases at V and 5 bases at J, with 11 bases between the two ends. The CDR3 is CASVGAGDTQYF. In DNA form, the CDR3 reads TGCGCCAGCGTGGGCGCGGGAGATACGCAGTATTTT.

The J gene is TRBJ1-2, the V gene TRBV5-1; D may be TRBD1 (6 bases). V lost 2 bases, J lost 6 bases, and 8 bases lay in between. The germline gives CDR1 SGHRS, CDR2 YFSETQ. CDR3 length equals 12 residues. This CDR3 is CASSFSGDGYTF. CDR3 nucleotide sequence: TGCGCCAGCAGCTTTTCAGGGGATGGCTACACCTTC.

The chain joins TRBV5-6 to TRBJ1-2; tentative D call: TRBD1 (6 bases). Looked up from germline, CDR1 is SGHDT and CDR2 is YYEEEE. Between the trimmed V and J ends, which lost 0 bases and 7 bases, there was a span of 13 bases. This CDR3 comprises 14 residues. The CDR3 DNA reads as TGTGCCAGCAGCTTGGAGTTGGCAGGGGTTGGCTACACCTTC. Its translation: CASSLELAGVGYTF.

J is TRBJ2-5 and V is TRBV29-1; no clear D gene. CDR3 length equals 12 residues. Trimming removed 4 bases at V and 1 base at J, with 7 bases between. The V gene's germline CDR1 is SQVTM and CDR2 ANQGSEA. In DNA, the CDR3 is TGCAGCGTTGCTAGAACCCAAGAGACCCAGTACTTC. This translates into CSVARTQETQYF.

The chain uses TRBV27 and TRBJ2-5, with D perhaps matching TRBD1 (5 bases). The CDR3 sequence is 14 residues long. V shed 6 bases and J shed 2 bases, with 13 bases lying between them. CDR1 MNHEY and CDR2 SMNVEV come from the germline V gene (reference sequence). The CDR3 DNA reads TGTGCCAGCAGCTGGGGCCACCAGCAAGAGACCCAGTACTTC. As protein: CASSWGHQQETQYF.

This clone was seen just once. The chain employs TRBV5-4 and TRBJ2-3, with 10 nucleotides matching TRBD2. CDR3 size: 17 residues. Trimming cost V 3 bases and J 6 bases; bases outside gene matches: 13. Germline V CDR1 and CDR2: SGHNT, YYREEE (reference sequence). In nucleotides, the CDR3 is TGTGCCAGCAGCTACCCATCGAGCGGGGGGGGCCTGGATACGCAGTATTTT. This sequence encodes CASSYPSSGGGLDTQYF.

J is TRBJ1-5 and V is TRBV30; TRBD1 might be the D (5 bases). Between the trimmed V and J ends, which lost 3 bases and 1 base, there was a span of 7 bases. CDR1 is GTSNPN, CDR2 SVGIG, per germline (reference sequence). CDR3 size: 13 residues. CDR3 nucleotide sequence: TGTGCCTGGAGCAGGGTGAGCAATCAGCCCCAGCATTTT. It translates to CAWSRVSNQPQHF.

V and J are TRBV5-1 and TRBJ1-2; TRBD1 aligns across 9 bases. The length of the CDR3 is 16 residues. Germline trimming cut 1 base from V and 2 bases from J; bases unmatched to any gene: 6. Germline assignment: CDR1 SGHRS and CDR2 YFSETQ. The CDR3 sequence is CASSLYRGPENYGYTF. In DNA form, the CDR3 reads TGCGCCAGCAGCTTGTACAGGGGGCCTGAAAACTATGGCTACACCTTC.

The CDR3 bases are TGTGCCAGCAGCTCAATAATTGGGGGGGCAGGATACGAGCAGTACTTC. This translates into CASSSIIGGAGYEQYF. The V and J genes are TRBV7-2 and TRBJ2-7, with D possibly being TRBD2 (7 bases). The CDR3 is 16 amino acids. V gave up 4 bases and J gave up 4 bases, with 20 bases separating them. CDR1 and CDR2 from the germline V gene are SGHTA and FQGNSA. Using reference TRBV7-2 and TRBJ2-7 for the parts outside the CDR3, the full variable domain is GAGVSQSPSNKVTEKGKDVELRCDPISGHTALYWYRQSLGQGLEFLIYFQGNSAPDKSGLPSDRFSAERTGGSVSTLTIQRTQQEDSAVYLCASSSIIGGAGYEQYFGPGTRLTVT.

The chain recombines TRBV7-2 with TRBJ2-1, with D possibly matching TRBD2 (6 bases). This CDR3 is built from 17 residues. The V gene lost 0 bases and the J gene lost 2 bases, with 14 bases spanning the gap. Germline V gives CDR1 SGHTA, CDR2 FQGNSA. CDR3 DNA: TGTGCCAGCAGCTTAGCTCTTACGGGGGAGGCCTACAATGAGCAGTTCTTC. This translates into CASSLALTGEAYNEQFF.

The chain links TRBV7-6 to TRBJ1-2, with TRBD1 matching over 9 bases. The J segment lost 7 bases and the V segment lost 5 bases, leaving 8 bases of the junction unmatched. In germline, CDR1 is SGHVS, CDR2 FNYEAQ. The CDR3 sequence is 14 residues long. The CDR3 region has the DNA TGTGCCAGCAGCATGGGACAGGGAGAGCGTGGCTACACCTTC. It is translated as CASSMGQGERGYTF.

The V gene is TRBV29-1, the J gene TRBJ2-2; D ambiguous. This CDR3 contains 15 residues. V was shortened by 7 bases and J by 1 base, with 16 bases between the two germline ends. Germline V gives CDR1 SQVTM, CDR2 ANQGSEA. Here the CDR3 reads CSALEDFGNTGELFF. The CDR3, as DNA: TGCAGCGCCCTAGAAGACTTCGGGAACACCGGGGAGCTGTTTTTT.

Regarding this clone: An end of the junction differs from the germline gene, which may be a read error. The chain recombines TRBV7-3 with TRBJ2-1; 9 bases match TRBD2. The germline CDR1 and CDR2 sequences are SGHTA and FQGTGA. The CDR3 sequence is 17 residues long. The CDR3 coding sequence is TGTGCCAACAGCTTAACTGTAGCGGGGGCCTCCTACAATGAGCAGTTCTTC. Translation: CANSLTVAGASYNEQFF. The full variable domain, its missing parts supplied by reference TRBV7-3 and TRBJ2-1, is GAGVSQTPSNKVTEKGKYVELRCDPISGHTALYWYRQSLGQGPEFLIYFQGTGAADDSGLPNDRFFAVRPEGSVSTLKIQRTERGDSAVYLCANSLTVAGASYNEQFFGPGTRLTVL.

The rearrangement joins TRBV6-2 or TRBV6-3 to TRBJ2-7, with a possible D match to TRBD1 (5 bases). Germline CDR1 reads MNHEY; CDR2 reads SVGEGT. Trimming took 5 bases from V and 0 from J, leaving 14 bases between them. The CDR3 runs to 15 residues. The CDR3 nucleotides read TGTGCCAGCAGTCCCAAGGGGTCTAGCTCCTACGAGCAGTACTTC. Residues: CASSPKGSSSYEQYF.

This clone showed up just a few times. The chain is built from TRBV11-3 and TRBJ2-1, with 9 nucleotides matching TRBD1. The V and J ends lost 0 bases and 4 bases, in that order; junction bases with no gene match: 10. Germline V gives CDR1 SGHNT, CDR2 YENEEA. The length of the CDR3 is 18 residues. The CDR3 sequence is CASSLDQGGTGNYNEQFF. The CDR3 DNA is TGTGCCAGCAGCTTAGATCAGGGTGGGACAGGGAATTACAATGAGCAGTTCTTC.

The chain joins TRBV30 to TRBJ1-5; 10 positions match TRBD1. Germline V gene sequence: CDR1 GTSNPN, CDR2 SVGIG (reference sequence). V dropped 5 bases and J dropped 5; count of bases not matched to a gene: 0. This CDR3 spans 12 amino acids. CDR3: CAWGTGDQPQHF. In nucleotides, the CDR3 is TGTGCCTGGGGGACAGGGGATCAGCCCCAGCATTTT.

CDR3 sequence reads: CASSSRQGGNSPLHF. CDR3 DNA sequence: TGTGCCAGCAGCAGCCGACAGGGGGGGAATTCACCCCTCCACTTT. The V call is TRBV7-9, the J call TRBJ1-6; TRBD1 matches 9 bases. Germline CDR1 reads SEHNR; CDR2 reads FQNEAQ (reference sequence). The CDR3 has 15 amino acids. J was trimmed by 7 bases and V by 5 bases; bases with no gene match: 6.

A note on this clone: Germline and junction disagree at one end, which may indicate a read error. The genes are TRBV5-4 and TRBJ2-7; TRBD1 matches at 7 bases. The CDR3 contains 15 residues. Germline V gene lookup returns CDR1 SGHNT and CDR2 YYREEE (reference sequence). CDR3 in amino acids: CASRLGQQTIYEQYF. CDR3 DNA sequence: TGTGCCAGCAGATTGGGACAGCAAACAATCTACGAGCAGTACTTC.

Remarks on this clone: Other DNA sequences in this specimen translate into the identical CDR3. The genes are TRBV5-4 and TRBJ2-1; 14 bases agree with TRBD2. V dropped 2 bases and J dropped 9; count of bases not matched to a gene: 1. Germline V gene sequence: CDR1 SGHNT, CDR2 YYREEE (reference sequence). The CDR3 covers 14 residues. The CDR3 region has the DNA TGTGCCAGCAGCTTAGGACTAGCGGGAGGTGAGCAGTTCTTC. Amino acid sequence: CASSLGLAGGEQFF.